The sample holds a few counts of the clone carrying this TCR beta chain. Every bit of the isolated RNA underwent reverse transcription, so sequencing read expressed TCRB transcripts. Sequencing used immunoSEQ multiplex PCR; TCRdb keeps in-frame clones, though not all of them. This table has 350,000 to 450,000 clones, over 11% appearing once. This specimen comes from a study of beta chain features in type 1 diabetes. Trimming removed 2 bases from V and 1 base from J, with 8 bases in between. CDR1 and CDR2 (germline): SGHTA, FQGNSA. There are 14 residues in the CDR3. This TCR was recovered from a man aged 25 to 40 in good health. Sequencing input: naive CD4+ T cells from blood. V is TRBV7-2 and J is TRBJ1-1, with no clear D. The CDR3 spells CASSLFGGNTEAFF. CDR3 in DNA: TGTGCCAGCAGCTTATTCGGTGGGAACACTGAAGCTTTCTTT. Combining the CDR3 with reference TRBV7-2 and TRBJ1-1 gives the whole variable domain GAGVSQSPSNKVTEKGKDVELRCDPISGHTALYWYRQSLGQGLEFLIYFQGNSAPDKSGLPSDRFSAERTGGSVSTLTIQRTQQEDSAVYLCASSLFGGNTEAFFGQGTRLTVV.